These 19 T cell receptor beta chains share one sample of origin, sequenced in a study of CD8 T cells in Susac syndrome. RNA amounts of roughly 0.5 to 1 ug underwent reverse transcription with random hexamers. TCRdb recomputed calls from the immunoSEQ multiplex PCR reads with MiXCR, one row per CDR3 protein. The sample records about 83,000 distinct CDR3 sequences, roughly 96% being singletons. Sequenced: CD8+ T cells from PBMCs. The receptors here all came from a human donor with Susac syndrome.

The V call is TRBV5-1, the J call TRBJ1-1, with D tentatively TRBD1 (5 bases). V lost 0 bases and J 0 bases, leaving 9 bases between the germline ends. Looked up from germline, CDR1 is SGHRS and CDR2 is YFSETQ. CDR3 size: 15 residues. CDR3 in DNA: TGCGCCAGCAGCTTGGGGGGACCGGTGAACACTGAAGCTTTCTTT. It translates to CASSLGGPVNTEAFF.

The CDR3 region is CATSSPRTGLNEHNEQFF. The CDR3 region has the DNA TGTGCCACCAGCAGCCCTAGGACAGGGCTCAATGAACACAATGAGCAGTTCTTC. The J gene is TRBJ2-1, the V gene TRBV15; TRBD1 matches 8 bases. CDR1 LNHNV and CDR2 YYDKDF come from the germline V gene (reference sequence). V lost 3 bases, J lost 5 bases, and 15 bases stayed unmatched. This CDR3 is built from 18 residues.

The chain is built from TRBV20-1 and TRBJ1-5; a possible D gene is TRBD1 (6 bases). Per germline, CDR1 DFQATT and CDR2 SNEGSKA (reference sequence). V lost 0 bases and J 7 bases, leaving 10 bases between the germline ends. The CDR3 extends over 13 amino acids. The DNA for the CDR3 is TGCAGTGCTAGAGAAGGGGGTGGGCAGCCCCAGCATTTT. Translation: CSAREGGGQPQHF.

This rearrangement joins TRBV29-1 to TRBJ2-2; unclear D gene. Germline CDR1 reads SQVTM; CDR2 reads ANQGSEA. This CDR3 comprises 12 residues. The ends were cut back, 5 bases at V and 4 bases at J, with 8 bases in the middle. CDR3 DNA sequence: TGCAGCGTTATATTAACCACCGGGGAGCTGTTTTTT. Encoded protein: CSVILTTGELFF.

The CDR3 reads CASSQDLWNYGYTF. In DNA, the CDR3 is TGTGCCAGCAGCCAAGATTTGTGGAACTATGGCTACACCTTC. The chain carries TRBV14 and TRBJ1-2; D is unresolved. The germline V gene has CDR1 SGHDN and CDR2 FVKESK. The CDR3 contains 14 residues. V lost 0 bases, J lost 2 bases, and 7 bases lay in between. The variable domain in full, with the rest retrieved from reference TRBV14 and TRBJ1-2, is EAGVTQFPSHSVIEKGQTVTLRCDPISGHDNLYWYRRVMGKEIKFLLHFVKESKQDESGMPNNRFLAERTGGTYSTLKVQPAELEDSGVYFCASSQDLWNYGYTFGSGTRLTVV.

This clonotype was detected once. The rearrangement uses TRBV9 and TRBJ2-3, with 10 nucleotides matching TRBD2. After removal of 3 bases from V and 2 bases from J, the junction contained 3 bases not matched to a gene. The CDR3 consists of 15 residues. CDR1 and CDR2 from the germline V gene are SGDLS and YYNGEE. CDR3 DNA: TGTGCCAGCAGCGGTAGCGGGGGGCACACAGATACGCAGTATTTT. It is translated as CASSGSGGHTDTQYF. The full variable domain, its missing parts supplied by reference TRBV9 and TRBJ2-3, is DSGVTQTPKHLITATGQRVTLRCSPRSGDLSVYWYQQSLDQGLQFLIQYYNGEERAKGNILERFSAQQFPDLHSELNLSSLELGDSALYFCASSGSGGHTDTQYFGPGTRLTVL.

This chain uses TRBV27 with TRBJ2-5, with 10 bases identical to TRBD2. The CDR3 has 15 amino acids. Per germline, CDR1 MNHEY and CDR2 SMNVEV (reference sequence). Germline trimming cut 7 bases from V and 9 bases from J; bases unmatched to any gene: 14. CDR3 amino acids: CASKPGTSELEAQYF. As DNA, the CDR3 is TGTGCCAGCAAACCCGGGACTAGCGAGCTGGAGGCCCAGTACTTC.

The chain couples TRBV20-1 to TRBJ2-5; D remains unclear. This CDR3 region has 13 residues. Between the trimmed V and J ends, which lost 2 bases and 3 bases, there was a span of 10 bases. Per the germline V gene, CDR1 is DFQATT and CDR2 is SNEGSKA (reference sequence). CDR3 protein: CSARHTIKETQYF. In DNA form, the CDR3 reads TGCAGTGCTAGACACACTATAAAAGAGACCCAGTACTTC.

In this sample, this clonotype turned up once. The chain combines TRBV20-1 with TRBJ2-1; 9 bases line up with TRBD2. Per the germline V gene, CDR1 is DFQATT and CDR2 is SNEGSKA (reference sequence). The trim removed 1 base at V and 4 bases at J, leaving 11 bases unmatched. This CDR3 is 17 amino acids long. The CDR3 sequence: CSARGGGLAGLYNEQFF. CDR3 nucleotide sequence: TGCAGTGCTAGAGGGGGGGGTCTAGCGGGACTTTACAATGAGCAGTTCTTC.

CDR3 region: CASSPTTGEEQFF. CDR3 bases: TGTGCCAGCAGCCCAACAACAGGGGAGGAGCAGTTCTTC. This chain joins TRBV14 and TRBJ2-1, with 7 bases fitting TRBD1. Germline CDR1 is SGHDN and CDR2 is FVKESK. The V and J ends lost 4 bases and 10 bases, in that order; junction bases with no gene match: 7. The CDR3 contains 13 residues.

The chain links TRBV29-1 to TRBJ1-2; TRBD1 is a possible D gene (5 bases). Per germline, CDR1 SQVTM and CDR2 ANQGSEA. Trimming cost V 2 bases and J 7 bases, with 23 bases left between them. The CDR3 contains 16 residues. In nucleotides, the CDR3 is TGCAGCGTTGAACCCCCAGGGAAGGAGGGGTCGGGTGGCTACACCTTC. It specifies CSVEPPGKEGSGGYTF.

V and J are TRBV27 and TRBJ2-7, with D perhaps given as TRBD1 or TRBD2 (5 bases each). The CDR3 spans 17 residues. V lost 5 bases and J lost 0, with 20 bases in between. Germline V gives CDR1 MNHEY, CDR2 SMNVEV (reference sequence). The CDR3 DNA sequence: TGTGCCAGCAGTCCCTACCACGCCGGGACGCTCTCCTACGAGCAGTACTTC. It specifies CASSPYHAGTLSYEQYF.

As concerns this clonotype: The junction shows a germline mismatch at one end, possibly a read error. The gene calls are TRBV20-1 and TRBJ2-1; tentatively, D is TRBD2 (6 bases). The CDR3 loop spans 13 amino acids. Germline V gene data show CDR1 as DFQATT and CDR2 as SNEGSKA (reference sequence). CDR3: CSAGTQPYNAQFF. CDR3 DNA sequence: TGCAGTGCCGGGACTCAGCCATACAATGCGCAGTTCTTC.

V is TRBV5-1 and J is TRBJ2-5, with 10 bases lining up with TRBD1. Germline CDR1 is SGHRS and CDR2 is YFSETQ. The CDR3 is made up of 15 amino acids. The J segment lost 4 bases and the V segment lost 0 bases, leaving 3 bases of the junction unmatched. CDR3: CASSLDGQGVETQYF. DNA for the CDR3: TGCGCCAGCAGCTTGGATGGACAGGGGGTAGAGACCCAGTACTTC.

The chain recombines TRBV2 with TRBJ2-1; D call uncertain. Germline-derived CDR1 and CDR2 are SNHLY and FYNNEI. V dropped 8 bases and J dropped 7 bases, with 6 bases sitting between them. The length of the CDR3 is 10 residues. CDR3 in amino acids: CASPLNEQFF. The DNA for the CDR3 is TGTGCCAGCCCTCTTAATGAGCAGTTCTTC. The whole variable domain, filled in from reference TRBV2 and TRBJ2-1, reads EPEVTQTPSHQVTQMGQEVILRCVPISNHLYFYWYRQILGQKVEFLVSFYNNEISEKSEIFDDQFSVERPDGSNFTLKIRSTKLEDSAMYFCASPLNEQFFGPGTRLTVL.

This chain links TRBV4-3 with TRBJ2-5; D is uncertain. Trimming shortened V by 0 bases and J by 5 bases, and 16 bases separated the two germline ends. Germline V gene sequence: CDR1 LGHNA, CDR2 YSLEER. This CDR3 comprises 16 residues. CDR3 DNA: TGCGCCAGCAGCCAAGATCGGTTTGTGGGGATGGAGACCCAGTACTTC. Protein: CASSQDRFVGMETQYF.

V and J are TRBV30 and TRBJ2-1, with 15 bases that match TRBD2. The CDR3 has 15 amino acids. With V trimmed by 5 bases and J by 6 bases, 5 bases remained unmatched. Germline V gene data show CDR1 as GTSNPN and CDR2 as SVGIG (reference sequence). CDR3 loop: CAWLRTSGRGNEQFF. In DNA, the CDR3 is TGTGCCTGGCTCCGGACTAGCGGGAGGGGCAATGAGCAGTTCTTC.

The genes are TRBV27 and TRBJ2-3, with D possibly TRBD1 on 6 matching bases. In germline, CDR1 is MNHEY, CDR2 SMNVEV (reference sequence). The V end was cut by 5 bases, the J end by 4 bases, with 16 bases between. The CDR3 covers 15 residues. The CDR3 nucleotides are TGTGCCAGCAGTCTCCAGACCTCAGGGGCAGATACGCAGTATTTT. Protein product: CASSLQTSGADTQYF.

The chain has TRBV21-1 and TRBJ1-2; TRBD1 is the table's D call and was not checked against the DNA. TRBV21-1 is classified as a pseudogene. The CDR3 is 14 amino acids. DNA of the CDR3: TGTGCCAGCAGCCCTGGACAGCGCTGCTATGGCTACACCTTC. Translated: CASSPGQRCYGYTF.